This T cell receptor beta chain was sequenced in a study of T cell repertoires in cytomegalovirus infection. CDR3 length: 16 amino acids. V lost 1 base and J 1 base, leaving 13 bases between the germline ends. CDR1 SGHAT and CDR2 FQNNGV come from the germline V gene. With regard to this clonotype: No antigen is known for it.

MiXCR, applied by TCRdb to the reads, yields one record per CDR3 protein. In the table there are 150,000 to 160,000 distinct CDR3 sequences, about 20% of which are singletons. Study-wide findings and caveats: Dominating the ex vivo response were HLA-C-restricted CMV-specific TCR beta clonotypes.

Sequenced sample: PBMCs. The rearrangement links TRBV11-2 to TRBJ1-1; no clear D gene. The TCR originated in a human donor in good health (CMV status not recorded). Some clones in this sample may be carry-over from other donors' samples. The CDR3, as DNA: TGTGCCAGCAGCTTAGTCCTAGGGCTATCGAACACTGAAGCTTTCTTT. Translation: CASSLVLGLSNTEAFF.